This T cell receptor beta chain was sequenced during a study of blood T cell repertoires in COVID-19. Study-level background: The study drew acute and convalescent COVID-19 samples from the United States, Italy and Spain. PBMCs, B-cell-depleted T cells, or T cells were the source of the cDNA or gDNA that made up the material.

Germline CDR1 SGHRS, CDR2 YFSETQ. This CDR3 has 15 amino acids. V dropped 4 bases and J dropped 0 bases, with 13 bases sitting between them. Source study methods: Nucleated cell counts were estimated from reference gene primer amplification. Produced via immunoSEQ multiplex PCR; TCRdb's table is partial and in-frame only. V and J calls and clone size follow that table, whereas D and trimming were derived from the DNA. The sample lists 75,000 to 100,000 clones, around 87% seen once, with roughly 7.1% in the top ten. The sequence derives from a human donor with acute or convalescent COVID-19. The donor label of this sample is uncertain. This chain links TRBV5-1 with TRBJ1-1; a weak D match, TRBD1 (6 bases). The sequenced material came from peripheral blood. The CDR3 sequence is CASSTPDRMNTEAFF. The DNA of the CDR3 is TGCGCCAGCAGCACCCCGGACAGAATGAACACTGAAGCTTTCTTT.